This TCR beta chain comes out of a study of T cell responses to AZD1222 COVID-19 vaccine. There are 19 residues in the CDR3. In germline, CDR1 is SGHRS, CDR2 YFSETQ. V trimming: 3 bases; J trimming: 0 bases; junction bases outside the gene matches: 9. Study-level points and caveats: The study sampled repertoires only after the peak T cell response. A reported finding is that nearly half of spike-specific TCRs target unmutated variant regions.

In regard to this clone: Its antigen is as yet unknown.

Generated by immunoSEQ multiplex PCR, the TCRdb table keeps only in-frame clones and is missing some. The sample lists some 110,000 clones, around 83% occurring once. The sample consisted of peripheral blood, taken 28 days after the second AZD1222 dose. The receptor was isolated from an adult who received the AZD1222 COVID-19 vaccine. The rearrangement joins TRBV5-1 to TRBJ2-1; 13 bases are shared with TRBD2. CDR3 loop: CASSYRTSGGASSYNEQFF. DNA of the CDR3: TGCGCCAGCAGCTACAGGACTAGCGGGGGCGCTAGCTCCTACAATGAGCAGTTCTTC.